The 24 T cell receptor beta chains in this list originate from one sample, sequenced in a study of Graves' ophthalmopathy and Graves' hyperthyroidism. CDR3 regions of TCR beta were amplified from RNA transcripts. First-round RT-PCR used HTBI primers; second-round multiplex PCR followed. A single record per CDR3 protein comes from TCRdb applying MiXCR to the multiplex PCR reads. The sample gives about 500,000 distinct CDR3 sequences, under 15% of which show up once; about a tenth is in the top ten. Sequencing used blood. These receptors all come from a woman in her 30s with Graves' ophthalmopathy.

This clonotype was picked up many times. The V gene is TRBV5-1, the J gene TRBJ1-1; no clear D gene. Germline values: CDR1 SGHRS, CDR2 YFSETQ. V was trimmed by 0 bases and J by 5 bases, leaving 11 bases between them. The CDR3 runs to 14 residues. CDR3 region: CASSLGFDGTEAFF. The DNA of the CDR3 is TGCGCCAGCAGCTTGGGCTTCGATGGGACTGAAGCTTTCTTT.

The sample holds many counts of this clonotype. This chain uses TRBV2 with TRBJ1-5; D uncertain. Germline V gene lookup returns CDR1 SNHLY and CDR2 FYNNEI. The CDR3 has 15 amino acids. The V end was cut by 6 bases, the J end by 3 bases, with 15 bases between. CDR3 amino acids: CASSPTETLNQPQHF. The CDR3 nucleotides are TGTGCCAGCAGCCCTACAGAGACCCTCAATCAGCCCCAGCATTTT. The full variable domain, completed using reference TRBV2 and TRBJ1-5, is EPEVTQTPSHQVTQMGQEVILRCVPISNHLYFYWYRQILGQKVEFLVSFYNNEISEKSEIFDDQFSVERPDGSNFTLKIRSTKLEDSAMYFCASSPTETLNQPQHFGDGTRLSIL.

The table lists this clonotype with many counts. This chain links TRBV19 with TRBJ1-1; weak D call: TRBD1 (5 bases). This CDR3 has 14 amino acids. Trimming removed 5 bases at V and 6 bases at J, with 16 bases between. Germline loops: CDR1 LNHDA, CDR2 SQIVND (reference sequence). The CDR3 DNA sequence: TGTGCCAGTAGTTTGTCAGGGTTTCGAGCTGAAGCTTTCTTT. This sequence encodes CASSLSGFRAEAFF.

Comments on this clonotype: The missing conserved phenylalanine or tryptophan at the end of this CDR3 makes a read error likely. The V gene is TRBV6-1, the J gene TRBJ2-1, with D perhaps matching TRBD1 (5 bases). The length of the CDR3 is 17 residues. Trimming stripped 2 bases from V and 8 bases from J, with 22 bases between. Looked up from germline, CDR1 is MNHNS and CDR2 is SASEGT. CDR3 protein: CASSEKRVRAINYEQFV. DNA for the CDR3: TGTGCCAGCAGTGAAAAAAGGGTCAGGGCAATCAACTATGAGCAGTTCGTC.

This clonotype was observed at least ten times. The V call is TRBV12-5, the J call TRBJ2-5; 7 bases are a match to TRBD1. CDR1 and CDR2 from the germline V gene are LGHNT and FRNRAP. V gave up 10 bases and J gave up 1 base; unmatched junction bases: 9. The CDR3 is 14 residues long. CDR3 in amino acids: CATSDRVFQETQYF. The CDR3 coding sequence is TGTGCTACCTCCGACAGGGTATTCCAAGAGACCCAGTACTTC.

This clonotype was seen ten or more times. The CDR3 DNA is TGTGCCAGCCTAATAGGAGGGGTCGGCTACACCTTC. Protein product: CASLIGGVGYTF. This chain links TRBV28 with TRBJ1-2; D is perhaps TRBD1 (5 bases). This CDR3 has 12 residues. V lost 8 bases and J lost 8, with 15 bases in between. Germline loops: CDR1 MDHEN, CDR2 SYDVKM.

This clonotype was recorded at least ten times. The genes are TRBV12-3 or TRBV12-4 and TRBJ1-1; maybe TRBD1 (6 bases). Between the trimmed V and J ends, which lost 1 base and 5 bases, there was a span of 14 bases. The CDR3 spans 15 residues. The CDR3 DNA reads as TGTGCCAGCAGTTTAGATACAGGGTATTATACTGAAGCTTTCTTT. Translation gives CASSLDTGYYTEAFF.

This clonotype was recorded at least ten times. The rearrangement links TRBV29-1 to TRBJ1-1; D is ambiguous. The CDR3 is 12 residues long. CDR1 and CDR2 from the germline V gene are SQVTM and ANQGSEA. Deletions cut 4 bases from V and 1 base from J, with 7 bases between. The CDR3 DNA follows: TGCAGCGTTGTAAACGCGAACACTGAAGCTTTCTTT. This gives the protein CSVVNANTEAFF.

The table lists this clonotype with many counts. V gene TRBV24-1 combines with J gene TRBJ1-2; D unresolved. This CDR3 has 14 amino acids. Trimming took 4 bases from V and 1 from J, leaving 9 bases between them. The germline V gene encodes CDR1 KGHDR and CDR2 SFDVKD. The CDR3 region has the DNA TGTGCCACCAGTGACTCCAAGAATAACTATGGCTACACCTTC. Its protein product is CATSDSKNNYGYTF.

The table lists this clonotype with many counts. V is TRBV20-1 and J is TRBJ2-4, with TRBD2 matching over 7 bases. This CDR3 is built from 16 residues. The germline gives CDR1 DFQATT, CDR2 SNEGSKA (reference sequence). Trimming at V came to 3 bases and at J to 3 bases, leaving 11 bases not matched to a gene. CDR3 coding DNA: TGCAGTGCTAGGGAGCGGGGCGGGGGAAACAAAAACATTCAGTACTTC. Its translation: CSARERGGGNKNIQYF.

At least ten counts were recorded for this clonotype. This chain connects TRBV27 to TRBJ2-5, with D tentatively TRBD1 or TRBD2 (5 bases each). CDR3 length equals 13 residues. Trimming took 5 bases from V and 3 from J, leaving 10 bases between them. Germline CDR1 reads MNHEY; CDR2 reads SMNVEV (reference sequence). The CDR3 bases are TGTGCCAGCAGTGGGACGGTTAAAGAGACCCAGTACTTC. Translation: CASSGTVKETQYF.

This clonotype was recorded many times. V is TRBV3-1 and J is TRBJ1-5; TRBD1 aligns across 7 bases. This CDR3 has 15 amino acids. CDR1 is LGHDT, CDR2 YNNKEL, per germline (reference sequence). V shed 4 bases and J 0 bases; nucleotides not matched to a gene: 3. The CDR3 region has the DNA TGTGCCAGCAGCCGGGGACAGTATAGCAATCAGCCCCAGCATTTT. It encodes CASSRGQYSNQPQHF.

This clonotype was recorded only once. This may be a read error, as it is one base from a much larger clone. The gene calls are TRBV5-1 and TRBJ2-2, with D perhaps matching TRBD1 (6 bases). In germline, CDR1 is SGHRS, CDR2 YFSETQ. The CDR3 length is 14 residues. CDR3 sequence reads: CASSLGQPTGELCF. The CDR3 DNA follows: TGCGCCAGCAGCCTAGGACAGCCCACCGGGGAGCTGTGTTTT.

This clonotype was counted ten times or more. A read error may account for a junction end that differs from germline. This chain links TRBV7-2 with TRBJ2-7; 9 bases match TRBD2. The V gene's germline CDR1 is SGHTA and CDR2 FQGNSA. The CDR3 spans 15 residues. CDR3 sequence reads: CASTLAGAGSYEQYF. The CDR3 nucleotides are TGTGCCAGCACCTTAGCGGGAGCCGGCTCCTACGAGCAGTACTTC.

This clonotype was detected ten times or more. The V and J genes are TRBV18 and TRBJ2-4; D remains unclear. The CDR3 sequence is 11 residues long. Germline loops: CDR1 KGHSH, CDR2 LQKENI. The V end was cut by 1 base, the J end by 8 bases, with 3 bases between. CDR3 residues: CASSPRDIQYF. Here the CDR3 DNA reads TGTGCCAGCTCACCACGGGACATTCAGTACTTC. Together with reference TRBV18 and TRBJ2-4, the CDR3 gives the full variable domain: NAGVMQNPRHLVRRRGQEARLRCSPMKGHSHVYWYRQLPEEGLKFMVYLQKENIIDESGMPKERFSAEFPKEGPSILRIQQVVRGDSAAYFCASSPRDIQYFGAGTRLSVL.

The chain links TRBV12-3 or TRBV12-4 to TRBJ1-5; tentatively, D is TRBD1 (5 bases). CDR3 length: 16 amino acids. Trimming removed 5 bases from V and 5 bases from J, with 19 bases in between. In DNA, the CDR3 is TGTGCCAGCAGTCGAACGGATAGAGGGGTAGATCAGCCCCAGCATTTT. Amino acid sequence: CASSRTDRGVDQPQHF.

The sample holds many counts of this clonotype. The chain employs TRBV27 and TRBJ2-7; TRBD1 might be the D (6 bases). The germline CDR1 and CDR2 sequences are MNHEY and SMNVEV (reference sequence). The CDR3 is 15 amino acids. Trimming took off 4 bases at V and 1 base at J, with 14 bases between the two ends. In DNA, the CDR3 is TGTGCCAGCAGTTCCCCGGACAGCCCGTCCTACGAGCAGTACTTC. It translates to CASSSPDSPSYEQYF.

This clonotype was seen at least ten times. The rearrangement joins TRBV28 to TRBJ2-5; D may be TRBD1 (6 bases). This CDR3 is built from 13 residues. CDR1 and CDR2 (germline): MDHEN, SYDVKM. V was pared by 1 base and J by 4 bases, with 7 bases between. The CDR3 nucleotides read TGTGCCAGCAGTTTATCAGGGGCAGAGACCCAGTACTTC. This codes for CASSLSGAETQYF.

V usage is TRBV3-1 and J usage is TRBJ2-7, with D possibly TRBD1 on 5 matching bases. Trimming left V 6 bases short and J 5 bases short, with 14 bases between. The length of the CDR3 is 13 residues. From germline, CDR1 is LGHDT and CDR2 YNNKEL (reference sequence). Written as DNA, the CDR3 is TGTGCCAGCAGTCCGGACATTCAGAACGAGCAGTACGTC. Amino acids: CASSPDIQNEQYV.

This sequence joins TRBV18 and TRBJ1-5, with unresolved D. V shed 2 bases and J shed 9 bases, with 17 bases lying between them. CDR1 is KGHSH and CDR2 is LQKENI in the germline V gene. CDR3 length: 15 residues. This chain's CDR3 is CASSPSPAGDMPQHF. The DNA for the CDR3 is TGTGCCAGCTCACCATCACCTGCTGGGGATATGCCCCAGCATTTT.

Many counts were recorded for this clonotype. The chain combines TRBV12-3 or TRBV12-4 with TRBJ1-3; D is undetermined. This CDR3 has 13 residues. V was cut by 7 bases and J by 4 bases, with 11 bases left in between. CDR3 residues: CASTRTQGNTIYF. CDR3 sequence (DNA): TGTGCCAGCACTCGAACTCAGGGAAACACCATATATTTT.

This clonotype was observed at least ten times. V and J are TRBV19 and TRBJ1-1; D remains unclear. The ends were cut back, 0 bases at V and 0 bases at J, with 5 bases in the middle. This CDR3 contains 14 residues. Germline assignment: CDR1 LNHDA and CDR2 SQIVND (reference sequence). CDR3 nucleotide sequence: TGTGCCAGTAGTATAGATGGTCTGAACACTGAAGCTTTCTTT. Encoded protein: CASSIDGLNTEAFF.

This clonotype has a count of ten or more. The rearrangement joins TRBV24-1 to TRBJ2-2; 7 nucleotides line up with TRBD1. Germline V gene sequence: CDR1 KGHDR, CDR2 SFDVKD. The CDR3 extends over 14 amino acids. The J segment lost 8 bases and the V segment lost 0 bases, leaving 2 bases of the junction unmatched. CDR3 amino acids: CATSDLGTAGELFF. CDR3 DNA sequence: TGTGCCACCAGTGATTTGGGGACAGCGGGGGAGCTGTTTTTT.

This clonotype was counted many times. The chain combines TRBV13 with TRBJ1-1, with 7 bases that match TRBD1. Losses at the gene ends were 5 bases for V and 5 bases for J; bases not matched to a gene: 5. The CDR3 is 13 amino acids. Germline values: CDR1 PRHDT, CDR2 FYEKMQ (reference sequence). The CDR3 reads CASSITGVTEAFF. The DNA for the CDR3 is TGTGCCAGCAGCATTACAGGGGTAACTGAAGCTTTCTTT. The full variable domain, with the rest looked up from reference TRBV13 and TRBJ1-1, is AAGVIQSPRHLIKEKRETATLKCYPIPRHDTVYWYQQGPGQDPQFLISFYEKMQSDKGSIPDRFSAQQFSDYHSELNMSSLELGDSALYFCASSITGVTEAFFGQGTRLTVV.